These T cell receptor beta chains were read from a single sample in a study of cytomegalovirus exposure and HLA in healthy donors. Assay used: immunoSEQ multiplex PCR; TCRdb lists only in-frame clones, some missing. The sample lists tens of thousands of clones; roughly 79% were seen once. Sequenced: PBMCs. These receptors came from a woman younger than 45 in good health and CMV-seronegative. The CDR3 runs from the conserved cysteine through the conserved F or W. A D gene is named only where the DNA matches it firmly. Size values are once, few and many counts, or a class for expanded clones, and some rows have none.

CDR3 DNA	CDR3 protein	J gene	V gene	D gene	clone size
TGCGCCAGCAGCTTGCTACCGGACAGCTCGAACACTGAAGCTTTCTTT	CASSLLPDSSNTEAFF	TRBJ1-1	TRBV5-1	NA	NA
TGTGCCACCGGGGAGGGGACGGTAAGCTCTGGGGCCAACGTCCTGACTTTC	CATGEGTVSSGANVLTF	TRBJ2-6	TRBV28	TRBD2	NA
TGTGCCAGATCGGGGGGTCATGCAACTAATGAAAAACTGTTTTTT	CARSGGHATNEKLFF	TRBJ1-4	TRBV28	NA	few
TGTGCCAGCAGCCTCGGCGGCGGGAGGGCCCTCACGGATACGCAGTATTTT	CASSLGGGRALTDTQYF	TRBJ2-3	TRBV7-2	TRBD2	NA
TGTGCCAGCAGTGACGGGCGGGAGGGCACAGATACGCAGTATTTT	CASSDGREGTDTQYF	TRBJ2-3	TRBV6-4	TRBD2	NA
TGTGCCAGCAGCCCTTGGGACAGGGGAGGGTATGGCTACACCTTC	CASSPWDRGGYGYTF	TRBJ1-2	TRBV7-9	TRBD1	NA
TGTGCCACCTGGGACAGGAGCTCCTACGAGCAGTACTTC	CATWDRSSYEQYF	TRBJ2-7	TRBV28	TRBD1	NA
TGTGCCAGCAGTTTATACCAGGGGGACACTGAAGCTTTCTTT	CASSLYQGDTEAFF	TRBJ1-1	TRBV27	TRBD1	NA
TGTGCCAGCAGCTCGGGGGACAGGGGCTCTCTACGATCGGACTTC	CASSSGDRGSLRSDF	TRBJ2-7	TRBV5-4	TRBD1	NA
TGTGCCAGCACCTCAAGGCTAGCGGGAGGGGCCGGGGAGCTGTTTTTT	CASTSRLAGGAGELFF	TRBJ2-2	TRBV7-9	TRBD2	once
TGTGCCAGTAATAACGCGCCGGGACAGGGTTACGAGCAGTACTTC	CASNNAPGQGYEQYF	TRBJ2-7	TRBV19	TRBD1	NA
TGTGCCAGCAACGCCCAGGGGAACACTGAAGCTTTCTTT	CASNAQGNTEAFF	TRBJ1-1	TRBV2	NA	NA
TGTGTCAGCAGCGTAGGCGGTCTCTTCTACAATGAGCAGTTCTTC	CVSSVGGLFYNEQFF	TRBJ2-1	TRBV9	NA	NA
TGTGCCAGCAGCCCTGGGGAGGGAAAGATGAACACTGAAGCTTTCTTT	CASSPGEGKMNTEAFF	TRBJ1-1	TRBV7-2	NA	NA
TGTGCCAGCAGTTTGGGACACCCGAACACTGAAGCTTTCTTT	CASSLGHPNTEAFF	TRBJ1-1	TRBV27	NA	NA
TGCGCCAGCAGCCAAGTGGACTCCACTGGAAACACCATATATTTT	CASSQVDSTGNTIYF	TRBJ1-3	TRBV4-1	NA	NA
TGTGCCAGCACGACAGGGCTCTATGGCTACACCTTC	CASTTGLYGYTF	TRBJ1-2	TRBV2	TRBD1	once
TGTGCCAGCAGCTTAGCCCCAGCACAGGGCCTCAATCAGCCCCAGCATTTT	CASSLAPAQGLNQPQHF	TRBJ1-5	TRBV7-8	NA	NA
TGTGCCAGCAGCGAGGTCACACTAGCGGGACGTTACGAGCAGTACTTC	CASSEVTLAGRYEQYF	TRBJ2-7	TRBV5-6	TRBD2	NA
TGTGCCAGCAGCCCCCCCGGGACAGCGAACACCGGGGAGCTGTTTTTT	CASSPPGTANTGELFF	TRBJ2-2	TRBV7-9	TRBD1	NA
TGTGCCAGCTCGCCCTCTAGCGGGGACAATGAGCAGTTCTTC	CASSPSSGDNEQFF	TRBJ2-1	TRBV18	TRBD2	NA
TGTGCCAGCAGCTTAAGCGGTGGGGAGCTGTTTTTT	CASSLSGGELFF	TRBJ2-2	TRBV7-3	NA	NA
TGTGCCAGCAGCCAAGAGGGTCTTGGGGGCGCGAACACCGGGGAGCTGTTTTTT	CASSQEGLGGANTGELFF	TRBJ2-2	TRBV4-2	NA	NA
TGTGCCAGCAGGCCGTCAGGACAGGGCCAGGACGAGCAGTACTTC	CASRPSGQGQDEQYF	TRBJ2-7	TRBV28	TRBD1	NA
TGTGCCAGCAGCTTCAGAAACACCATATATTTT	CASSFRNTIYF	TRBJ1-3	TRBV5-4	NA	NA
TGTGCCAGCAGCCAAGAGCTCGGGACCCAGTACTTC	CASSQELGTQYF	TRBJ2-5	TRBV14	NA	few
TGTGCCAGCATAGGGGCTTCTCTTCTCGACACTGAAGCTTTCTTT	CASIGASLLDTEAFF	TRBJ1-1	TRBV6-4	NA	NA
TGTGCCAGTAATCCGGGAGCGGCCTTTTCCGAGCAGTACTTC	CASNPGAAFSEQYF	TRBJ2-7	TRBV19	NA	NA
TGTGCCAGCAGCCCTTTCTCCGGGACTAGTGGAGGGAAGCAGTTCTTC	CASSPFSGTSGGKQFF	TRBJ2-1	TRBV7-2	TRBD2	NA
TGTGCCAGTAGTAAGGCTAGCGGGAGGGCCAGGGAGACCCAGTACTTC	CASSKASGRARETQYF	TRBJ2-5	TRBV19	TRBD2	NA
TGTGCCAGCAGTTGGCTGCTTGGCTCTGGAAACACCATATATTTT	CASSWLLGSGNTIYF	TRBJ1-3	TRBV28	NA	NA
TGTGCCATCAGTGAGTCTCGACAGGGGGGCTTCTACGAGCAGTACTTC	CAISESRQGGFYEQYF	TRBJ2-7	TRBV10-3	TRBD1	NA
TGTGCCAGCAGCTTTGGGACTAGCCGGGACTACGAGCAGTACTTC	CASSFGTSRDYEQYF	TRBJ2-7	TRBV5-8	TRBD2	NA
TGTGCCAGCAACCAAGGGGCTCCTGGGGGGTACGAGCAGTACTTC	CASNQGAPGGYEQYF	TRBJ2-7	TRBV7-2	NA	NA
TGTGCCAGCAGCCTTGGGACTTCGGGCAGGGAGCTGTTTTTT	CASSLGTSGRELFF	TRBJ2-2	TRBV9	NA	NA
TGTGCCAGCAGTAACGGACTAGCGGGGAACAATGAGCAGTTCTTC	CASSNGLAGNNEQFF	TRBJ2-1	TRBV6-6	TRBD2	NA
TGTGCCAGCAGTGAAGATTCGGGTTCGCAGTACTTC	CASSEDSGSQYF	TRBJ2-7	TRBV2	NA	NA
TGTGCCAGCACCGGCGGGACAGGGGGCCATGAAAAACTGTTTTTT	CASTGGTGGHEKLFF	TRBJ1-4	TRBV6-1	TRBD1	NA
TGTGCCAGCAGCGGGCTAGCAGAATACAATGAGCAGTTCTTC	CASSGLAEYNEQFF	TRBJ2-1	TRBV9	NA	NA
TGTGCCAGCAGCTTACAATCCGGGACAGCTGGCTACACCTTC	CASSLQSGTAGYTF	TRBJ1-2	TRBV7-9	TRBD1	NA
TGTGCCAGCAGTGGCGGAAGACAGGGTTGGAGGAATTCACCCCTCCACTTT	CASSGGRQGWRNSPLHF	TRBJ1-6	TRBV6-1	TRBD1	NA
TGCAGCGTCGAACAGGGGAACTATGGCTACACCTTC	CSVEQGNYGYTF	TRBJ1-2	TRBV29-1	TRBD1	once
TGTGCCAGCAGCCCGTTCGACAGGGGGAACACTGAAGCTTTCTTT	CASSPFDRGNTEAFF	TRBJ1-1	TRBV7-9	TRBD1	NA
TGTGCCTGGAGTGTAAAGCGGGATCAGACTGAAGCTTTCTTT	CAWSVKRDQTEAFF	TRBJ1-1	TRBV30	NA	NA
TGCGCCAGCAGCCGAAGACAGGGGCTCGAGCAGTACTTC	CASSRRQGLEQYF	TRBJ2-7	TRBV4-1	TRBD1	NA
TGTGCCAGCAGTGAATTAGGGGTGGCCGGGGAGCTGTTTTTT	CASSELGVAGELFF	TRBJ2-2	TRBV25-1	NA	NA
TGCAGCGTTGAGTGGACAGAGCCTGGAAACACCATATATTTT	CSVEWTEPGNTIYF	TRBJ1-3	TRBV29-1	NA	NA
TGTGCCCACCTCTCCGGGATGATTTCTGGGGCCAACGTCCTGACTTTC	CAHLSGMISGANVLTF	TRBJ2-6	TRBV30	NA	NA
TGCGCCAGCAGCTTGTTAGCGCCGACTGGGACAGATACGCAGTATTTT	CASSLLAPTGTDTQYF	TRBJ2-3	TRBV5-1	NA	NA
TGTGCCAGCAGTTTTGCAGGGGTGGATGCAACTAACTATGGCTACACCTTC	CASSFAGVDATNYGYTF	TRBJ1-2	TRBV27	NA	NA
TGCGCCAGCACCAGCGGGGGCATGAACACTGAAGCTTTCTTT	CASTSGGMNTEAFF	TRBJ1-1	TRBV5-1	NA	NA
TGTGCCTGGAGCCAGACAGGAATTGAAGCTTTCTTT	CAWSQTGIEAFF	TRBJ1-1	TRBV30	NA	NA
TGCGCCAGCAGCTTCTCGGACACTGAAGCTTTCTTT	CASSFSDTEAFF	TRBJ1-1	TRBV5-1	NA	NA
TGTGCCAGCAGCTTTAACAACCGGACAGCCCGCCGAAGGACCCAGTACTTC	CASSFNNRTARRRTQYF	TRBJ2-5	TRBV7-9	NA	NA
TGCAGCGTTGAAGGCCCCGACAGTTCCTACGAGCAGTACTTC	CSVEGPDSSYEQYF	TRBJ2-7	TRBV29-1	NA	NA
TGTGCCAGCAGTGGCCTTCACACCTACGAGCAGTACTTC	CASSGLHTYEQYF	TRBJ2-7	TRBV6-5	NA	once
TGTGCCAGCAGCCAAAGCGGGAGAGGAACAGATACGCAGTATTTT	CASSQSGRGTDTQYF	TRBJ2-3	TRBV6-6	TRBD2	NA
TGTGCCATCCTACCGCCCCCCGGGACAGAGAACACTGAAGCTTTCTTT	CAILPPPGTENTEAFF	TRBJ1-1	TRBV28	TRBD1	NA
TGTGCCACCAGCCTATATAGCAATCAGCCCCAGCATTTT	CATSLYSNQPQHF	TRBJ1-5	TRBV15	NA	NA